The sequence of this T cell receptor (beta chain) was determined in a study of cytomegalovirus exposure and HLA in healthy donors. Findings of the study overall: The tendency of first-cohort TCR clusters to co-occur in the 120 or so validation repertoires was identified by a subsequent analysis.

CDR3 length equals 14 residues. Here immunoSEQ multiplex PCR was the method, and the copy in TCRdb shows in-frame clones only, minus some. This sample yields under 300,000 clones, of which around 85% are seen a single time; 1% belongs to the top ten. The 120-subject validation cohort, separate from the approximately 630-subject first cohort, included the donors. The sample holds many counts of this clone. Its antigen is currently unknown. Source material: PBMCs. This sequence was found in a woman younger than 35 in good health and CMV-seronegative. The chain employs TRBV1 and TRBJ2-1; the table's D call, TRBD2, has no DNA check behind it. TRBV1 is deemed a pseudogene. The CDR3 loop reads CTSSQSAGYNEQFF. CDR3 DNA: TGCACCAGCAGCCAGTCAGCGGGATACAATGAGCAGTTCTTC.